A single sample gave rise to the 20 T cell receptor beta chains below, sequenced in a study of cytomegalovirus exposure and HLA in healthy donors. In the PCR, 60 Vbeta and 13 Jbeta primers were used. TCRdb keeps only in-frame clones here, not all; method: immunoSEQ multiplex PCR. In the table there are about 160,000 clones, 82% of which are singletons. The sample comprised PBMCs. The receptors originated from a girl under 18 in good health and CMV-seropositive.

CDR3 in amino acids: CASSSVAESWSSYGYTF. The DNA for the CDR3 is TGTGCCAGCAGTTCAGTCGCCGAGTCGTGGAGTTCCTATGGCTACACCTTC. This sequence joins TRBV28 and TRBJ1-2; no firm D call. Per germline, CDR1 MDHEN and CDR2 SYDVKM. V was cut by 4 bases and J by 4 bases, with 22 bases left in between. There are 17 residues in the CDR3.

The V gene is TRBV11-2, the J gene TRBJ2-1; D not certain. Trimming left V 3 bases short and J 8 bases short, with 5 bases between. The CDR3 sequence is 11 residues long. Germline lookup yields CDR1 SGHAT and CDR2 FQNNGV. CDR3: CASSLADEQFF. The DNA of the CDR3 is TGTGCCAGCAGCTTGGCAGATGAGCAGTTCTTC.

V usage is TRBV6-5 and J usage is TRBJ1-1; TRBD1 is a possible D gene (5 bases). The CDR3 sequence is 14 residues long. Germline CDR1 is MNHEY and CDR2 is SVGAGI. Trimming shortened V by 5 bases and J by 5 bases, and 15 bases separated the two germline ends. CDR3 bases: TGTGCCAGCAGTAGACCGGGGGTGCGGACTGAAGCTTTCTTT. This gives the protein CASSRPGVRTEAFF.

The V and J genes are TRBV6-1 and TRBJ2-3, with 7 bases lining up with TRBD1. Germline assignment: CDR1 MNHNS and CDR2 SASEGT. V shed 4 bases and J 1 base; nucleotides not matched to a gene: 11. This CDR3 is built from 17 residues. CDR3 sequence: CASSVHQQGRGTDTQYF. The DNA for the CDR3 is TGTGCCAGCAGTGTCCACCAACAGGGGCGGGGCACAGATACGCAGTATTTT.

The CDR3 DNA is TGTGCCAGCAGCTTGGATCTCTTTTCCTACGAGCAGTACTTC. Translated: CASSLDLFSYEQYF. The chain uses TRBV5-6 and TRBJ2-7; D remains unclear. The CDR3 runs 14 residues. The ends were cut back, 0 bases at V and 1 base at J, with 8 bases in the middle. The germline CDR1 and CDR2 sequences are SGHDT and YYEEEE.

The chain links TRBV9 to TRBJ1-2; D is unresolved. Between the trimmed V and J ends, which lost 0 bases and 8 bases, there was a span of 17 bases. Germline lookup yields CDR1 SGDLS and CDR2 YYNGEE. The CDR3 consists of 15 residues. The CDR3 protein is CASSVAPRGSGGYTF. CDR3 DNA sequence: TGTGCCAGCAGCGTAGCCCCCCGGGGATCTGGAGGCTACACCTTC.

CDR3 loop: CASSTGLAGGKTQYF. CDR3 nucleotides: TGTGCCAGCAGCACCGGGCTAGCGGGCGGAAAGACCCAGTACTTC. This sequence joins TRBV5-4 and TRBJ2-5, with 8 bases aligning to TRBD2. Germline lookup yields CDR1 SGHNT and CDR2 YYREEE (reference sequence). This CDR3 has 15 amino acids. V shed 4 bases and J 6 bases; nucleotides not matched to a gene: 11.

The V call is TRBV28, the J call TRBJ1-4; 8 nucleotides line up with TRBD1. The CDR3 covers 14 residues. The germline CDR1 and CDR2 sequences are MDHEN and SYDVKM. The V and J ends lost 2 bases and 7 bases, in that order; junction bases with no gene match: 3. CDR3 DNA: TGTGCCAGCAGTTTACAGGGGGCGCGTGAAAAACTGTTTTTT. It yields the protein CASSLQGAREKLFF.

DNA for the CDR3: TGTGCCAGCTCACCAGACACGTTGAACACTGAAGCTTTCTTT. This sequence encodes CASSPDTLNTEAFF. This chain connects TRBV18 to TRBJ1-1; the D is unclear. The V end lost 2 bases, the J end lost 0 bases, and 7 bases lay between the germline ends. Germline V CDR1 and CDR2: KGHSH, LQKENI. The CDR3 loop spans 14 amino acids.

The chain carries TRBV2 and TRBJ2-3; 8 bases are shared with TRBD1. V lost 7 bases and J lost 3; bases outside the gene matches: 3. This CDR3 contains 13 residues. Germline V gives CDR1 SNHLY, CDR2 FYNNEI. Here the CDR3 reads CASNGQGTDTQYF. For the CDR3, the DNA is TGTGCCAGCAACGGACAGGGTACAGATACGCAGTATTTT.

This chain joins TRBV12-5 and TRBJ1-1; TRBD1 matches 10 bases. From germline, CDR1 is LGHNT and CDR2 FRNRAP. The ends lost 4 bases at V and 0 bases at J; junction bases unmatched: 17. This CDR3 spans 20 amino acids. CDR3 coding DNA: TGTGCTAGTGGTTCCGAAATCTTCCGGGACAGGGGTTTTGTGAACACTGAAGCTTTCTTT. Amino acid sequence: CASGSEIFRDRGFVNTEAFF.

The CDR3 DNA is TGTGCCAGCAGTTTTGATGGGGCCTACGTTGAGCAGTACTTC. It encodes CASSFDGAYVEQYF. The rearrangement joins TRBV28 to TRBJ2-7; a possible D gene is TRBD1 (5 bases). This CDR3 comprises 14 residues. In germline, CDR1 is MDHEN, CDR2 SYDVKM. Trimming took 3 bases from V and 7 from J, leaving 16 bases between them.

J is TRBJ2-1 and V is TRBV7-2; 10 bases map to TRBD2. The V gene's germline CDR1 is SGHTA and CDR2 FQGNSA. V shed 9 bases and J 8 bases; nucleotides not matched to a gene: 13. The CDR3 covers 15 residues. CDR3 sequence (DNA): TGTGCCAGTCACAGCGGGGGGGCGAAAGGGCATGAGCAGTTCTTC. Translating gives CASHSGGAKGHEQFF.

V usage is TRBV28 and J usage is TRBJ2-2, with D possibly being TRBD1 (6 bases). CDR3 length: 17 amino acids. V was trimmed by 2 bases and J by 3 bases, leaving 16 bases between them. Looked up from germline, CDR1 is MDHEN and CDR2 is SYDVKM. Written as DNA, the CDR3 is TGTGCCAGCAGTTTAGGGTCTGTGGGACAATACACCGGGGAGCTGTTTTTT. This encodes CASSLGSVGQYTGELFF.

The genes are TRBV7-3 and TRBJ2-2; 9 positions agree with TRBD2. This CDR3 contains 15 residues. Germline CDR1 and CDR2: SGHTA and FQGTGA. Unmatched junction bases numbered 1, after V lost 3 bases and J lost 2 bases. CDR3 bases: TGTGCCAGCAGCTTTAGCGGGAGAAACACCGGGGAGCTGTTTTTT. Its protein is CASSFSGRNTGELFF. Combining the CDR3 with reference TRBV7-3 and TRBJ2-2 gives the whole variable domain GAGVSQTPSNKVTEKGKYVELRCDPISGHTALYWYRQSLGQGPEFLIYFQGTGAADDSGLPNDRFFAVRPEGSVSTLKIQRTERGDSAVYLCASSFSGRNTGELFFGEGSRLTVL.

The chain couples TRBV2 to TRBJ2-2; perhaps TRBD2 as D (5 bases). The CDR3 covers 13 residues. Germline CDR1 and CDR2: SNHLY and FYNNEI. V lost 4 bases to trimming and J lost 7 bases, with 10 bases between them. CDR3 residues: CASSGEGSGELFF. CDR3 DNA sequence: TGTGCCAGCAGTGGCGAGGGCAGCGGGGAGCTGTTTTTT.

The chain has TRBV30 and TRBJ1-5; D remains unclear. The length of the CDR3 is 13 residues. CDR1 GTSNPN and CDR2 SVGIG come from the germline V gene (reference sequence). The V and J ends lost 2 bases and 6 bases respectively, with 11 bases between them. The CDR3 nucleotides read TGTGCCTGGAGTAGTAGGTCGGGTCAGCCCCAGCATTTT. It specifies CAWSSRSGQPQHF. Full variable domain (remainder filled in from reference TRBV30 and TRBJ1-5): SQTIHQWPATLVQPVGSPLSLECTVEGTSNPNLYWYRQAAGRGLQLLFYSVGIGQISSEVPQNLSASRPQDRQFILSSKKLLLSDSGFYLCAWSSRSGQPQHFGDGTRLSIL.

The CDR3 nucleotides are TGTGCCAGCAGTGATTCTCCGGGACAGGGACTTTATGGCTACACCTTC. Protein product: CASSDSPGQGLYGYTF. The V gene is TRBV6-1, the J gene TRBJ1-2; 9 bases map to TRBD1. The CDR3 is 16 amino acids. V dropped 3 bases and J dropped 5; count of bases not matched to a gene: 10. CDR1 is MNHNS, CDR2 SASEGT, per germline.

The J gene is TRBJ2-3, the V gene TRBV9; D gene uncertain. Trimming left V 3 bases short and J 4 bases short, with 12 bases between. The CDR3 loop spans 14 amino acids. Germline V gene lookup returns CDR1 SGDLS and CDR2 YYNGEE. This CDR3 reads CASSALGAPDTQYF. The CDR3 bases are TGTGCCAGCAGCGCCCTAGGAGCGCCAGATACGCAGTATTTT.

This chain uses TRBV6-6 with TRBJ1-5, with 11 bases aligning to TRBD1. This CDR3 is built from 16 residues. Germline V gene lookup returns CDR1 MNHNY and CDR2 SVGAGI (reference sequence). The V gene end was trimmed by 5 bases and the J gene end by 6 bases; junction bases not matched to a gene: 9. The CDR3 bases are TGTGCCAGCAGTGGACGGACAGGGGGCTCTTCTCAGCCCCAGCATTTT. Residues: CASSGRTGGSSQPQHF.